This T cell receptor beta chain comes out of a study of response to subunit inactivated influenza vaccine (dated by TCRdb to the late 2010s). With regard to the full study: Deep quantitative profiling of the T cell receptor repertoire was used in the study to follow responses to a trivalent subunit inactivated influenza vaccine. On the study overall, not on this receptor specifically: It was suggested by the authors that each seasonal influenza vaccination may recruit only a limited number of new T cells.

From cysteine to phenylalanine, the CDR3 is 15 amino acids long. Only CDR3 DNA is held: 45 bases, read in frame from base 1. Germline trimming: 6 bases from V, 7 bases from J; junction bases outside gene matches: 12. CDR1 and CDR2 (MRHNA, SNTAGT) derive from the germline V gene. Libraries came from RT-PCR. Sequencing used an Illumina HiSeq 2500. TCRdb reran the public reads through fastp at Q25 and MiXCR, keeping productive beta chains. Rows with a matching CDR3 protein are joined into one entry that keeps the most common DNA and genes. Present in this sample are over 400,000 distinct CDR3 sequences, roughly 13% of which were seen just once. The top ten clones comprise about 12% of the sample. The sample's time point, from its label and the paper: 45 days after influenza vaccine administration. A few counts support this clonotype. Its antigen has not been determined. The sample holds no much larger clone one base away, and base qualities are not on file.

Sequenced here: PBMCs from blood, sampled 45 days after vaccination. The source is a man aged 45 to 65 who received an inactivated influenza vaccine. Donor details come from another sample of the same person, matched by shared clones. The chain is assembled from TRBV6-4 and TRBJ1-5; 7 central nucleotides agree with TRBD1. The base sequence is TGTGCCAGCAGAAGGGGGCGTAGGGGATGCCAGCCCCAGCATTTT. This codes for CASRRGRRGCQPQHF.